These 32 T cell receptor beta chains share one sample of origin, sequenced in a study of OX40 agonist ivuxolimab in advanced cancers. Library creation used the immunoSEQ multiplex PCR assay. This immuneACCESS table, as held by TCRdb, lists in-frame sequences with V and J called but not all clones. Of the missing ones, under half trace to an unresolved V gene in checked studies; the others have no known cause. For this sample the table gives 33,000 or so clones, of which 70% to 90% were detected only once. Roughly 25% of the sample is held by the ten biggest clonotypes. This specimen consisted of CD4+ or CD8+ T cells sorted from blood, obtained in a trial of the OX40 agonist ivuxolimab. The receptors here all came from an adult with an advanced solid tumor such as melanoma, head and neck, liver or kidney cancer.

This sequence joins TRBV7-9 and TRBJ2-7; TRBD2 agrees at 12 bases. There are 14 residues in the CDR3. After removal of 4 bases from V and 6 bases from J, the junction contained 4 bases not matched to a gene. From germline, CDR1 is SEHNR and CDR2 FQNEAQ (reference sequence). The CDR3 DNA is TGTGCCAGCAGCTCTGGACTAGCGGGGTCCGAGCAGTACTTC. Its protein is CASSSGLAGSEQYF. Based on the CDR3 plus reference TRBV7-9 and TRBJ2-7, the full variable domain is DTGVSQNPRHKITKRGQNVTFRCDPISEHNRLYWYRQTLGQGPEFLTYFQNEAQLEKSRLLSDRFSAERPKGSFSTLEIQRTEQGDSAMYLCASSSGLAGSEQYFGPGTRLTVT.

V is TRBV7-2 and J is TRBJ2-4; 11 nucleotides agree with TRBD2. V shed 0 bases, J shed 6 bases, and the junction held 7 bases outside the gene matches. The CDR3 extends over 17 amino acids. Germline V gives CDR1 SGHTA, CDR2 FQGNSA. CDR3 in DNA: TGTGCCAGCAGCTTAGCCCCGGGACTAGCGGTTGGAAACATTCAGTACTTC. Encoded protein: CASSLAPGLAVGNIQYF.

The chain recombines TRBV18 with TRBJ1-2, with 11 bases identical to TRBD1. Germline V CDR1 and CDR2: KGHSH, LQKENI. The ends lost 8 bases at V and 8 bases at J; junction bases unmatched: 7. The CDR3 is 13 amino acids. The CDR3 coding sequence is TGTGCCAGCGCGGGACAGGGGGAAGAGGGCTACACCTTC. It yields the protein CASAGQGEEGYTF.

The chain uses TRBV29-1 and TRBJ1-1; unclear D gene. The CDR3 contains 11 residues. The V end lost 4 bases, the J end lost 6 bases, and 9 bases lay between the germline ends. In germline, CDR1 is SQVTM, CDR2 ANQGSEA. Here the CDR3 DNA reads TGCAGCGTTGGGACCCCGCCTGAAGCTTTCTTT. Its translation is CSVGTPPEAFF.

This chain uses TRBV6-1 with TRBJ1-2; TRBD1 matches 7 bases. Germline V gene data show CDR1 as MNHNS and CDR2 as SASEGT. V was clipped by 6 bases and J by 3 bases; unmatched bases: 7. The CDR3 runs 14 residues. CDR3 nucleotides: TGTGCCAGCAGCCCCCGCGACAGGGACTATGGCTACACCTTC. It codes for CASSPRDRDYGYTF.

The V call is TRBV19, the J call TRBJ1-5; D remains ambiguous. The CDR3 is 14 residues long. Germline V gene sequence: CDR1 LNHDA, CDR2 SQIVND (reference sequence). The ends were cut back, 6 bases at V and 2 bases at J, with 11 bases in the middle. Written as DNA, the CDR3 is TGTGCCAGTAGACACCTGTCGGGCAATCAGCCCCAGCATTTT. Its translation: CASRHLSGNQPQHF.

This clone has more than one count but fewer than ten. The chain combines TRBV6-5 with TRBJ1-5; D is ambiguous. Germline lookup yields CDR1 MNHEY and CDR2 SVGAGI. CDR3 length: 12 amino acids. Trimming pared 7 bases from V and 10 bases from J, leaving 14 bases between. CDR3 nucleotide sequence: TGTGCCAGCAACCTACGCGAAGGTCCCCAGCATTTT. This sequence encodes CASNLREGPQHF.

V usage is TRBV18 and J usage is TRBJ2-4; 9 bases are shared with TRBD2. With 1 base clipped from V and 6 bases from J, the junction kept 7 bases outside the gene matches. This CDR3 has 16 residues. Per the germline V gene, CDR1 is KGHSH and CDR2 is LQKENI. CDR3 bases: TGTGCCAGCTCACCACTAGCGGGAGAAATGGTAAACATTCAGTACTTC. Its protein is CASSPLAGEMVNIQYF.

This clone was counted a few times. This rearrangement joins TRBV2 to TRBJ1-5; 7 bases match TRBD1. The trim removed 7 bases at V and 0 bases at J, leaving 6 bases unmatched. Germline V CDR1 and CDR2: SNHLY, FYNNEI. The CDR3 has 15 amino acids. CDR3 nucleotides: TGTGCCAGCACCGAGGGACAGACTAGCAATCAGCCCCAGCATTTT. It specifies CASTEGQTSNQPQHF.

The chain carries TRBV6-1 and TRBJ1-3, with D perhaps matching TRBD1 (5 bases). This CDR3 contains 15 residues. The germline V gene has CDR1 MNHNS and CDR2 SASEGT. V was shortened by 8 bases and J by 2 bases, with 16 bases between the two germline ends. Here the CDR3 reads CASGRSGTAGNTIYF. The CDR3, as DNA: TGTGCCAGCGGGAGATCGGGGACGGCTGGAAACACCATATATTTT.

J is TRBJ1-1 and V is TRBV19; 11 nucleotides align to TRBD1. Trimming at V came to 4 bases and at J to 4 bases, leaving 5 bases not matched to a gene. Per germline, CDR1 LNHDA and CDR2 SQIVND (reference sequence). The CDR3 spans 15 residues. In DNA form, the CDR3 reads TGTGCCAGTAGTACCCCCGGGACAGGGGGCACTGAAGCTTTCTTT. Translated, it gives CASSTPGTGGTEAFF.

The sample holds a few counts of this clone. This chain links TRBV6-6 with TRBJ2-7; 13 bases are a match to TRBD2. From germline, CDR1 is MNHNY and CDR2 SVGAGI (reference sequence). V gave up 6 bases and J gave up 1 base; unmatched junction bases: 3. The CDR3 runs 15 residues. The CDR3 loop is CASRPLAGGSYEQYF. The CDR3 DNA reads as TGTGCCAGCAGACCACTAGCGGGAGGGTCCTACGAGCAGTACTTC.

The chain combines TRBV11-2 with TRBJ1-2; 7 bases agree with TRBD1. CDR1 and CDR2 from the germline V gene are SGHAT and FQNNGV. CDR3 length: 13 amino acids. V shed 3 bases, J shed 9 bases, and the junction held 7 bases outside the gene matches. The CDR3 DNA reads as TGTGCCAGCAGCTTTGGGACAGCTCATAGCTACACCTTC. The encoded protein is CASSFGTAHSYTF.

V gene TRBV18 combines with J gene TRBJ1-2; weak D call: TRBD1 (5 bases). V dropped 0 bases and J dropped 5 bases, with 13 bases sitting between them. The CDR3 spans 15 residues. The V gene's germline CDR1 is KGHSH and CDR2 LQKENI. The CDR3 reads CASSPPGTGTYGYTF. CDR3 nucleotide sequence: TGTGCCAGCTCACCACCCGGGACCGGGACGTATGGCTACACCTTC.

This rearrangement joins TRBV7-9 to TRBJ2-5; tentative D call: TRBD1 (7 bases). This CDR3 has 16 residues. Trimming removed 1 base at V and 3 bases at J, with 15 bases between. The germline CDR1 and CDR2 sequences are SEHNR and FQNEAQ (reference sequence). The CDR3 here is CASSLDEGAGKETQYF. In DNA, the CDR3 is TGTGCCAGCAGCTTAGACGAGGGGGCGGGGAAAGAGACCCAGTACTTC. The full variable domain, with the rest looked up from reference TRBV7-9 and TRBJ2-5, is DTGVSQNPRHKITKRGQNVTFRCDPISEHNRLYWYRQTLGQGPEFLTYFQNEAQLEKSRLLSDRFSAERPKGSFSTLEIQRTEQGDSAMYLCASSLDEGAGKETQYFGPGTRLLVL.

The chain employs TRBV6-5 and TRBJ2-5, with 9 bases aligning to TRBD2. The germline V gene has CDR1 MNHEY and CDR2 SVGAGI. J lost 5 bases, V lost 10 bases, and 11 bases had no gene match. CDR3 length: 14 amino acids. The CDR3 protein is CATSSSGRGETQYF. The CDR3 bases are TGTGCCACCTCAAGTAGCGGGAGAGGGGAGACCCAGTACTTC.

The chain employs TRBV15 and TRBJ2-5; a weak D match, TRBD2 (5 bases). The germline V and J ends were trimmed by 1 base and 2 bases, with 11 bases remaining between them. The CDR3 covers 15 residues. Germline V gene lookup returns CDR1 LNHNV and CDR2 YYDKDF (reference sequence). The CDR3: CATSRAPGNQETQYF. The CDR3 DNA reads TGTGCCACCAGCAGAGCCCCCGGGAATCAAGAGACCCAGTACTTC.

This rearrangement joins TRBV5-1 to TRBJ2-1; 8 bases agree with TRBD2. The germline V gene encodes CDR1 SGHRS and CDR2 YFSETQ. The CDR3 has 16 residues. The V segment lost 5 bases and the J segment 3 bases; nucleotides outside the gene matches: 10. DNA for the CDR3: TGCGCCAGCAGTCACGAGGGAGCGGGAGACTACAATGAGCAGTTCTTC. Its translation: CASSHEGAGDYNEQFF.

The chain carries TRBV6-4 and TRBJ2-4; D is perhaps TRBD2 (5 bases). Looked up from germline, CDR1 is MRHNA and CDR2 is SNTAGT. The ends were cut back, 4 bases at V and 2 bases at J, with 12 bases in the middle. This CDR3 has 15 residues. This chain's CDR3 is CASSVWEWTKNIQYF. DNA of the CDR3: TGTGCCAGCAGTGTCTGGGAGTGGACCAAAAACATTCAGTACTTC.

The rearrangement links TRBV10-3 to TRBJ2-1, with a possible D match to TRBD2 (6 bases). The CDR3 contains 13 residues. V lost 3 bases and J 13 bases, leaving 16 bases between the germline ends. Germline assignment: CDR1 ENHRY and CDR2 SYGVKD. The CDR3 nucleotides read TGTGCCATCAGTGATCTGGGGGGAGTGGGACAGTTCTTC. Residues: CAISDLGGVGQFF.

V is TRBV5-1 and J is TRBJ2-1; D is ambiguous. V lost 0 bases, J lost 6 bases, and 13 bases lay in between. CDR3 length: 15 residues. From germline, CDR1 is SGHRS and CDR2 YFSETQ. CDR3 protein: CASSLGPEGPNEQFF. The CDR3 nucleotides are TGCGCCAGCAGCTTGGGACCAGAAGGTCCCAATGAGCAGTTCTTC.

J is TRBJ2-2 and V is TRBV7-9; D call uncertain. The CDR3 runs to 14 residues. V was pared by 6 bases and J by 4 bases, with 12 bases between. Looked up from germline, CDR1 is SEHNR and CDR2 is FQNEAQ (reference sequence). CDR3 protein: CASSLPGRTGELFF. The CDR3 DNA follows: TGTGCCAGCAGTCTCCCCGGTCGCACCGGGGAGCTGTTTTTT.

The rearrangement uses TRBV28 and TRBJ1-2; D is undetermined. CDR3 length: 14 residues. Trimming took 4 bases from V and 13 from J, leaving 22 bases between them. CDR1 MDHEN and CDR2 SYDVKM come from the germline V gene. The CDR3 is CASSYNSDGPSGTF. CDR3 coding DNA: TGTGCCAGCAGTTACAATTCAGATGGCCCCTCCGGCACCTTC.

V is TRBV19 and J is TRBJ1-1; TRBD1 agrees at 10 bases. V dropped 5 bases and J dropped 4; count of bases not matched to a gene: 10. The CDR3 runs 16 residues. CDR1 LNHDA and CDR2 SQIVND come from the germline V gene (reference sequence). The CDR3 region has the DNA TGTGCCAGTAGTGCCCCTCACCGGGACAGGGGCACTGAAGCTTTCTTT. Translated, it gives CASSAPHRDRGTEAFF.

In the case of this clone: Mismatch with germline at one junction end may stem from a read error. The chain recombines TRBV13 with TRBJ2-1, with TRBD2 matching 11 bases. CDR3 length: 16 amino acids. Germline V lookup: CDR1 PRHDT, CDR2 FYEKMQ (reference sequence). The CDR3 spells CASTLAGGWSNNEQFF. The CDR3 DNA reads as TGTGCCAGCACCTTAGCGGGAGGGTGGTCTAATAATGAGCAGTTCTTC.

This clone was observed a single time. V is TRBV19 and J is TRBJ1-3; D not certain. V lost 7 bases to trimming and J lost 0 bases, with 10 bases between them. The germline CDR1 and CDR2 sequences are LNHDA and SQIVND (reference sequence). The CDR3 consists of 14 residues. CDR3 region: CASMDGSSGNTIYF. In DNA, the CDR3 is TGTGCCAGTATGGACGGGAGCTCTGGAAACACCATATATTTT.

The chain recombines TRBV28 with TRBJ2-3; possible D gene TRBD2, 5 bases. From germline, CDR1 is MDHEN and CDR2 SYDVKM. CDR3 length: 12 amino acids. The V and J ends lost 5 bases and 8 bases respectively, with 11 bases between them. CDR3 residues: CASSEGRGTQYF. The CDR3, as DNA: TGTGCCAGCAGTGAAGGTCGGGGTACGCAGTATTTT.

This clone showed up just once. The V call is TRBV14, the J call TRBJ2-1, with 10 bases matching TRBD2. The length of the CDR3 is 16 residues. Per the germline V gene, CDR1 is SGHDN and CDR2 is FVKESK. The V segment lost 5 bases and the J segment 0 bases; nucleotides outside the gene matches: 4. For the CDR3, the DNA is TGTGCCAGCAGCGATAGCGGGAGGAACTCCTACAATGAGCAGTTCTTC. This translates into CASSDSGRNSYNEQFF. The full variable domain, its missing parts supplied by reference TRBV14 and TRBJ2-1, is EAGVTQFPSHSVIEKGQTVTLRCDPISGHDNLYWYRRVMGKEIKFLLHFVKESKQDESGMPNNRFLAERTGGTYSTLKVQPAELEDSGVYFCASSDSGRNSYNEQFFGPGTRLTVL.

J is TRBJ1-1 and V is TRBV5-4; the match to TRBD1 covers 9 bases. The CDR3 is made up of 16 amino acids. Germline-derived CDR1 and CDR2 are SGHNT and YYREEE (reference sequence). V shed 0 bases, J shed 0 bases, and the junction held 3 bases outside the gene matches. The CDR3: CASSLGGTGMNTEAFF. The CDR3 coding sequence is TGTGCCAGCAGCTTGGGGGGGACAGGGATGAACACTGAAGCTTTCTTT.

V and J are TRBV13 and TRBJ2-7; TRBD1 is a possible D gene (6 bases). Trimming removed 3 bases at V and 5 bases at J, with 8 bases between. CDR3 size: 12 residues. Germline loops: CDR1 PRHDT, CDR2 FYEKMQ (reference sequence). CDR3 amino acids: CASSFRGNEQYF. The CDR3 DNA reads as TGTGCCAGCAGCTTCAGGGGCAACGAGCAGTACTTC.

The chain employs TRBV5-6 and TRBJ1-5; D is possibly TRBD1 (5 bases). The V end was cut by 0 bases, the J end by 3 bases, with 10 bases between. Germline assignment: CDR1 SGHDT and CDR2 YYEEEE. This CDR3 is 15 amino acids long. CDR3 loop: CASSLAGTFNQPQHF. The CDR3, as DNA: TGTGCCAGCAGCTTGGCCGGGACCTTCAATCAGCCCCAGCATTTT.

The V gene is TRBV19, the J gene TRBJ2-7; 14 nucleotides line up with TRBD2. V was clipped by 4 bases and J by 3 bases; unmatched bases: 11. The CDR3 length is 18 residues. The germline CDR1 and CDR2 sequences are LNHDA and SQIVND (reference sequence). DNA for the CDR3: TGTGCCAGTAGTACCACCGGGACTAGCGGGAGATTTGTCTACGAGCAGTACTTC. The encoded protein is CASSTTGTSGRFVYEQYF.